This T cell receptor (beta chain) derives from a study of shared clonotypes between healthy human individuals (dated by TCRdb to 2020 to 2021). For the wider study: The cohort included three men and a couple of women between 18 and 49 years of age. To estimate repertoire size and how much clonotypes are shared between individuals, the study performed deep sequencing of blood TCR repertoires from about five healthy adults. To increase sequencing depth and limit assay-specific biases, TCR repertoire library preparation and sequencing were carried out by different laboratories using diverse techniques. Leukapheresis yielded between about 0.8 and 9.5 billion PBMCs per donor.

Healthy HIV-negative adults with no recently reported acute infections or vaccinations were included as donors. Every donor was a Caucasian adult living in Nashville, Tennessee, USA. For unsorted samples, 75 million to 90 million PBMCs were counted, and genomic DNA was extracted using the QIAamp DNA Blood Mini kit. After blood collection by leukapheresis, PBMCs were isolated using Ficoll-Histopaque density gradient centrifugation and then cryopreserved in the vapor phase of liquid nitrogen. Unmatched junction bases come to 7, with V trimmed by 2 bases and J by 3 bases. Looking up the germline V gene yields CDR1 MNHNS and CDR2 SASEGT. The cysteine opens and the phenylalanine closes a CDR3 of 16 amino acids. The kept DNA is CDR3 alone, 48 bases in frame from the first base. Results and caveats for the whole study, not just this receptor: Because the study included a small number of donors, the genetic and exposure-history diversity represented was limited. Based on pairwise subsampling, the degree of clonotype sharing among donors was expected to be affected by sequencing depth. Sampling was limited to blood, and TCR repertoires in tissue likely differ from TCR repertoires in blood.

This clone was seen once. No cognate antigen has been identified for it. A much larger clonotype is one base distant, so this may be a read error. Using the deep immunoSEQ assay, multiplex PCR amplified TCR CDR3 regions from genomic DNA. Genomic DNA extracted from each cell subset was distributed evenly over all wells of several immunoSEQ 96-well plates, and each plate served as one replicate. For unsorted PBMC, 300 to 350 ng genomic DNA, equal to 32,000 or so T cell genomes, was loaded into each replicate PCR. Ten immunoSEQ deep assay plates were used to sequence the unsorted PBMC genomic DNA. The purified libraries were quantified using a Qubit 3.0 fluorometer, sized with a Bioanalyzer 2100, and then quantified again using the KAPA Library Quantification kit. A separate single-read 150-cycle Illumina NextSeq 550 flow cell was used to sequence each immunoSEQ 96-well plate. Per the original workflow: Because the immunoSEQ output held only junctional sequences and lacked quality scores, the filtering could not match the filtering applied to full-length reads. To assign V/J genes and CDR3, sequences were annotated using PyIR, a Python wrapper for IgBLAST v1.9, with IMGT germline references. Reads with weak V/J assignments (E-value above 1e-6), missing CDR3, stop codons, out-of-frame junctions, or ambiguous translated residues were removed. V3J clonotypes were defined as sequences sharing an identical inferred V gene, J gene, and CDR3 amino acid sequence. The percentage overlap between two repertoires was calculated by dividing the number of shared unique clonotypes by the size of the smaller repertoire. Richness of each repertoire was evaluated using RTK rarefaction, the Chao1 estimator, and Recon v2.1 estimates of unobserved clonotypes. TCRdb took over this immuneACCESS table, retaining in-frame rearrangements with V and J assigned. Such tables are incomplete; in checked studies, under half of the missing clones stem from an unresolved V gene, and the remainder is unexplained. V, J and clone size reflect that table, while D and trimming were determined from the DNA. The sample table lists about half a million clones, about 78% of them with a count of one. Of the sample, 12% is held by the ten largest clones.

The source of this sequence is a woman between 40 and 50 years old in good health. Some clones in this sample may be carry-over from other donors' samples. Recombination connected TRBV6-1 to TRBJ2-1, and TRBD1 matches 7 of the central bases. The sequenced material came from PBMCs. The CDR3 reads CASSEYGTDFYNEQFF. The nucleotide sequence is given as TGTGCCAGCAGTGAATACGGGACAGATTTCTACAATGAGCAGTTCTTC.